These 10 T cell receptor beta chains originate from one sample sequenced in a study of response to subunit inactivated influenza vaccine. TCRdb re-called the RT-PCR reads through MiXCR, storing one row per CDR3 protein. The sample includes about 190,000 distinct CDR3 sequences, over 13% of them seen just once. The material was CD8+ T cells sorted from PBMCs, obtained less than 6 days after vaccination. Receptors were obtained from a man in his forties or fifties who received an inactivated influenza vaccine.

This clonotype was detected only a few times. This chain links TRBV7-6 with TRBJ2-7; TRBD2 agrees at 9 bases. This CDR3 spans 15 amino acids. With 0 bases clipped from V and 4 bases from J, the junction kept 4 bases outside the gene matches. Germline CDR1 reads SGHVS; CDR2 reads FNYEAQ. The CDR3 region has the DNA TGTGCCAGCAGCTTAGCTAGCGGGAGAACGTACGAGCAGTACTTC. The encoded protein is CASSLASGRTYEQYF.

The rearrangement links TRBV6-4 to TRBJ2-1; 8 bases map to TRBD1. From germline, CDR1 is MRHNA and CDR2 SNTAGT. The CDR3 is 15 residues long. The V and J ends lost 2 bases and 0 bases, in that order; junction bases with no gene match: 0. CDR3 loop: CASSDTGGSYNEQFF. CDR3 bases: TGTGCCAGCAGTGACACAGGGGGCTCCTACAATGAGCAGTTCTTC.

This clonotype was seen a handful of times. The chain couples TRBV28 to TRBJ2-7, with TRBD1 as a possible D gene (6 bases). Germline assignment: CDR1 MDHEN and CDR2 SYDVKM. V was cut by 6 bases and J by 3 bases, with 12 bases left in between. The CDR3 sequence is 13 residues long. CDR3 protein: CASRGAGIYEQYF. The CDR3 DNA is TGTGCCAGCAGGGGGGCGGGCATCTACGAGCAGTACTTC.

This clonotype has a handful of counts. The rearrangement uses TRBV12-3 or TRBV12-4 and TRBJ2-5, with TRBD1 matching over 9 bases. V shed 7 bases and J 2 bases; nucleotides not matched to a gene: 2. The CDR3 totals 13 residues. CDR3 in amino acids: CASNRGRQETQYF. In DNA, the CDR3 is TGTGCCAGCAACAGGGGGCGGCAAGAGACCCAGTACTTC.

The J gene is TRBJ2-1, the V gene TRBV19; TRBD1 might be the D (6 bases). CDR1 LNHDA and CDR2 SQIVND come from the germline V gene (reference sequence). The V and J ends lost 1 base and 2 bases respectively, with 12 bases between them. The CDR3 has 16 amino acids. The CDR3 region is CASSIVAKGAYNEQFF. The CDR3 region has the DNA TGTGCCAGTAGTATAGTCGCTAAGGGGGCCTACAATGAGCAGTTCTTC.

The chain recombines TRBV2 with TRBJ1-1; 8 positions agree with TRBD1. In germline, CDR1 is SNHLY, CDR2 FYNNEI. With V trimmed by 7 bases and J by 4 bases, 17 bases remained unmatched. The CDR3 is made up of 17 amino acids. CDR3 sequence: CASKDRVRSQEGTEAFF. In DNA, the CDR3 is TGTGCCAGCAAGGACAGGGTCCGATCCCAGGAGGGCACTGAAGCTTTCTTT.

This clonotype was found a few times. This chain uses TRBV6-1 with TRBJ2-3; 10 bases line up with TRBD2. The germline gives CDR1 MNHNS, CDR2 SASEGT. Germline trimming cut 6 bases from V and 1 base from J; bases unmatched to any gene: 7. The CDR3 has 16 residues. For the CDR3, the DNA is TGTGCCAGCAGCCCCGATCTAGCGGGGGGCACAGATACGCAGTATTTT. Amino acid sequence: CASSPDLAGGTDTQYF.

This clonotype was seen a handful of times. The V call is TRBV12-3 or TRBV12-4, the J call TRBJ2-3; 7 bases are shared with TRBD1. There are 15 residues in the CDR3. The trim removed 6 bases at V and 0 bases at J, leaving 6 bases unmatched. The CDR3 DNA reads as TGTGCCAGCAGACGACAGGGTTTTAGCACAGATACGCAGTATTTT. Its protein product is CASRRQGFSTDTQYF.

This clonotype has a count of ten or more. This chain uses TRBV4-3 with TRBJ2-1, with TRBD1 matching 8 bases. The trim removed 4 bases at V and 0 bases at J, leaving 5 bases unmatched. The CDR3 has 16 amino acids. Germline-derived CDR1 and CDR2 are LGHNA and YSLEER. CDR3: CASSRGTGYSYNEQFF. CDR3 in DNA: TGCGCCAGCAGCCGCGGGACAGGTTACTCCTACAATGAGCAGTTCTTC.

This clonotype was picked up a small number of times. In DNA, the CDR3 is TGTGCCAGCAAAGACAGGGCTGGCGACACTGAAGCTTTCTTT. It encodes CASKDRAGDTEAFF. The chain is built from TRBV7-3 and TRBJ1-1, with 7 positions matching TRBD1. CDR1 and CDR2 from the germline V gene are SGHTA and FQGTGA. The CDR3 contains 14 residues. After removal of 7 bases from V and 3 bases from J, the junction contained 8 bases not matched to a gene.